The 30 T cell receptor beta chains below were found in one sample sequenced in a study of CD8+CD57+ T cells in acquired aplastic anemia. Genomic DNA templated the TCR beta VDJ and CDR3 profiling. TCRdb re-called the reads through MiXCR, storing one row per CDR3 protein. The sample lists fewer than 200,000 distinct CDR3 sequences, approximately 48% seen once, with approximately 12% in the top ten. The patients chosen for sequencing had shown expansion of CD8+CD57+ cells (detected by flow cytometry). Material: sorted CD4+, CD8+, or CD8+CD57+ T cells (not recorded which) from PBMCs. The origin of the receptors is a human donor with aplastic anemia.

The chain has TRBV20-1 and TRBJ2-1; 10 bases line up with TRBD1. CDR1 is DFQATT and CDR2 is SNEGSKA in the germline V gene (reference sequence). The CDR3 contains 16 residues. Losses at the gene ends were 7 bases for V and 6 bases for J; bases not matched to a gene: 15. For the CDR3, the DNA is TGCAGTGGTACTCCCCCGGGGACAGGGGCTTTCAATGAGCAGTTCTTC. Protein product: CSGTPPGTGAFNEQFF.

This clonotype has ten or more counts. The chain recombines TRBV9 with TRBJ1-1; 12 nucleotides line up with TRBD1. After removal of 0 bases from V and 3 bases from J, the junction contained 6 bases not matched to a gene. Germline CDR1 reads SGDLS; CDR2 reads YYNGEE. The CDR3 runs 17 residues. The CDR3 DNA is TGTGCCAGCAGCGTAGAGGGGACAGGGGGCGCGGACACTGAAGCTTTCTTT. Translated, it gives CASSVEGTGGADTEAFF.

The sample holds a few counts of this clonotype. V is TRBV2 and J is TRBJ2-7, with no clear D. V was cut by 8 bases and J by 0 bases, with 14 bases left in between. This CDR3 spans 14 amino acids. Per the germline V gene, CDR1 is SNHLY and CDR2 is FYNNEI. CDR3 sequence reads: CASSEQRFSYEQYF. The CDR3 DNA reads TGTGCCAGCTCGGAACAGCGATTCTCCTACGAGCAGTACTTC.

The chain employs TRBV5-1 and TRBJ2-7; D uncertain. Trimming removed 2 bases at V and 3 bases at J, with 9 bases between. Germline V gene lookup returns CDR1 SGHRS and CDR2 YFSETQ. CDR3 length equals 13 residues. The CDR3 here is CASSFGSYYEQYF. The CDR3 DNA reads as TGCGCCAGCAGCTTCGGATCATACTACGAGCAGTACTTC.

The gene calls are TRBV29-1 and TRBJ2-7; tentatively, D is TRBD1 (5 bases). This CDR3 spans 10 amino acids. The V end lost 4 bases, the J end lost 7 bases, and 8 bases lay between the germline ends. Germline assignment: CDR1 SQVTM and CDR2 ANQGSEA. The CDR3 reads CSVAGKEQYF. DNA of the CDR3: TGCAGCGTTGCAGGGAAGGAGCAGTACTTC.

This clonotype was counted ten times or more. This rearrangement joins TRBV29-1 to TRBJ1-3; D ambiguous. CDR1 SQVTM and CDR2 ANQGSEA come from the germline V gene. The V end lost 2 bases, the J end lost 0 bases, and 14 bases lay between the germline ends. This CDR3 is 16 amino acids long. Here the CDR3 DNA reads TGCAGCGTTGAACTGGCGGAGCAGTCCTCTGGAAACACCATATATTTT. Its translation: CSVELAEQSSGNTIYF.

The chain recombines TRBV4-1 with TRBJ2-1; D gene ambiguous. The CDR3 contains 14 residues. V lost 6 bases and J 6 bases, leaving 15 bases between the germline ends. Germline CDR1 is MGHRA and CDR2 is YSYEKL. As DNA, the CDR3 is TGCGCCAGCAGTATGGTGGATGCCTTCAATGAGCAGTTCTTC. Translated, it gives CASSMVDAFNEQFF.

This clonotype was found a few times. The V call is TRBV2, the J call TRBJ1-6; 7 bases are shared with TRBD1. CDR1 is SNHLY and CDR2 is FYNNEI in the germline V gene. This CDR3 is 14 amino acids long. The ends lost 5 bases at V and 4 bases at J; junction bases unmatched: 2. As DNA, the CDR3 is TGTGCCAGCAGTAGGGACAGTTATAATTCACCCCTCCACTTT. It is translated as CASSRDSYNSPLHF.

This rearrangement joins TRBV11-2 to TRBJ2-1; 10 nucleotides align to TRBD2. CDR1 and CDR2 from the germline V gene are SGHAT and FQNNGV. With V trimmed by 6 bases and J by 8 bases, 13 bases remained unmatched. The CDR3 contains 16 residues. The DNA for the CDR3 is TGTGCCAGCAGTTTTTCCCAGCGGGGGGGCCGGGATGAGCAGTTCTTC. Translation gives CASSFSQRGGRDEQFF.

This chain links TRBV5-4 with TRBJ1-5, with D possibly matching TRBD1 (5 bases). CDR3 size: 14 residues. Trimming shortened V by 7 bases and J by 5 bases, and 16 bases separated the two germline ends. Germline V gene lookup returns CDR1 SGHNT and CDR2 YYREEE (reference sequence). CDR3 sequence reads: CASPSGRNYQPQHF. In nucleotides, the CDR3 is TGTGCCAGCCCTTCGGGGCGGAACTATCAGCCCCAGCATTTT. The full variable domain, completed using reference TRBV5-4 and TRBJ1-5, is ETGVTQSPTHLIKTRGQQVTLRCSSQSGHNTVSWYQQALGQGPQFIFQYYREEENGRGNFPPRFSGLQFPNYSSELNVNALELDDSALYLCASPSGRNYQPQHFGDGTRLSIL.

This clonotype was counted ten times or more. This chain connects TRBV24-1 to TRBJ2-3, with 9 bases matching TRBD1. The CDR3 spans 13 residues. Germline V gene sequence: CDR1 KGHDR, CDR2 SFDVKD. V shed 10 bases, J shed 4 bases, and the junction held 5 bases outside the gene matches. The CDR3 DNA sequence: TGTGCCACTAGGGGACAGGGAGCAGATACGCAGTATTTT. Encoded protein: CATRGQGADTQYF.

The chain employs TRBV29-1 and TRBJ2-1; D call uncertain. In germline, CDR1 is SQVTM, CDR2 ANQGSEA. The CDR3 is 13 amino acids. V was pared by 7 bases and J by 0 bases, with 10 bases between. The CDR3 nucleotides are TGCAGCGCGAGAGGTTTCTCCTACAATGAGCAGTTCTTC. It is translated as CSARGFSYNEQFF.

The V gene is TRBV29-1, the J gene TRBJ1-1; TRBD1 is a possible D gene (5 bases). The CDR3 totals 12 residues. Between the trimmed V and J ends, which lost 6 bases and 1 base, there was a span of 9 bases. From germline, CDR1 is SQVTM and CDR2 ANQGSEA. The CDR3 spells CSVLTGNTEAFF. DNA for the CDR3: TGCAGCGTCCTTACAGGGAACACTGAAGCTTTCTTT.

The rearrangement joins TRBV19 to TRBJ2-1; D gene ambiguous. CDR3 length: 13 amino acids. V lost 3 bases to trimming and J lost 6 bases, with 9 bases between them. Germline CDR1 is LNHDA and CDR2 is SQIVND (reference sequence). The CDR3 spells CASSMVLPNEQFF. As DNA, the CDR3 is TGTGCCAGTAGTATGGTCCTGCCCAATGAGCAGTTCTTC.

The J gene is TRBJ2-6, the V gene TRBV9; TRBD1 might be the D (5 bases). CDR3 size: 18 residues. Germline V gene sequence: CDR1 SGDLS, CDR2 YYNGEE. V shed 0 bases and J shed 4 bases, with 17 bases lying between them. The CDR3 reads CASSVEIFWGGGANVLTF. For the CDR3, the DNA is TGTGCCAGCAGCGTAGAAATTTTTTGGGGCGGCGGGGCCAACGTCCTGACTTTC.

Of note for this clonotype: A much more abundant neighbour one base away suggests this may be a read error. In DNA, the CDR3 is TGCAGTGCTAGGGGGGACAGGGAGACCTACGGGCAGTACTTC. Protein sequence: CSARGDRETYGQYF. The chain links TRBV20-1 to TRBJ2-7; the match to TRBD1 covers 9 bases. Germline-derived CDR1 and CDR2 are DFQATT and SNEGSKA (reference sequence). The CDR3 totals 14 residues.

This clonotype has more than one count but fewer than ten. V is TRBV24-1 and J is TRBJ1-2; D gene unclear. The V end lost 4 bases, the J end lost 0 bases, and 8 bases lay between the germline ends. Germline-derived CDR1 and CDR2 are KGHDR and SFDVKD. The CDR3 extends over 14 amino acids. The CDR3 nucleotides read TGTGCCACCAGTGAGACCGAGGCTAACTATGGCTACACCTTC. Protein product: CATSETEANYGYTF.

The chain uses TRBV19 and TRBJ1-2; D is ambiguous. Germline CDR1 reads LNHDA; CDR2 reads SQIVND (reference sequence). The CDR3 length is 15 residues. V dropped 5 bases and J dropped 6 bases, with 19 bases sitting between them. The CDR3 DNA sequence: TGTGCCAGTAGTTCCTACGCCGCGAGTACGAATGGCTACACCTTC. It is translated as CASSSYAASTNGYTF.

This clonotype turned up a few times. The chain uses TRBV7-8 and TRBJ2-1; D perhaps matches TRBD1 (6 bases). The CDR3 runs 12 residues. The germline gives CDR1 SGHVS, CDR2 FQNEAQ. Trimming took 6 bases from V and 6 from J, leaving 9 bases between them. In nucleotides, the CDR3 is TGTGCCAGCAGTCAACAGGGCAATGAGCAGTTCTTC. This encodes CASSQQGNEQFF.

The chain has TRBV20-1 and TRBJ1-1; TRBD1 agrees at 8 bases. V was pared by 2 bases and J by 4 bases, with 3 bases of the junction left unmatched. CDR3 length equals 13 residues. Germline lookup yields CDR1 DFQATT and CDR2 SNEGSKA (reference sequence). The CDR3 spells CSARTGGGTEAFF. CDR3 bases: TGCAGTGCTAGAACAGGGGGGGGCACTGAAGCTTTCTTT.

This clonotype showed up many times. J is TRBJ2-2 and V is TRBV7-2, with no clear D. The CDR3 has 14 residues. Germline V gene sequence: CDR1 SGHTA, CDR2 FQGNSA. V was cut by 5 bases and J by 2 bases, with 9 bases left in between. The CDR3 DNA reads as TGTGCCAGCAGCATCGACGCTAACACCGGGGAGCTGTTTTTT. This gives the protein CASSIDANTGELFF.

This clonotype was observed a handful of times. Just one base apart from a much larger clone, this may be a read error. The CDR3 coding sequence is TGCGCCAGCAACTCAAGGGTCACCACAGATACGCAGTATTTT. Translation gives CASNSRVTTDTQYF. This sequence joins TRBV5-1 and TRBJ2-3; no reliable D call. The CDR3 runs 14 residues. CDR1 and CDR2 from the germline V gene are SGHRS and YFSETQ. Trimming took off 6 bases at V and 2 bases at J, with 13 bases between the two ends.

V usage is TRBV29-1 and J usage is TRBJ1-2, with D possibly being TRBD1 (6 bases). With 4 bases removed from V and 3 bases from J, the gap between germline ends came to 15 bases. The CDR3 has 14 amino acids. The germline V gene encodes CDR1 SQVTM and CDR2 ANQGSEA. The CDR3 spells CSVVEGGADYGYTF. CDR3 sequence (DNA): TGCAGCGTTGTCGAGGGGGGGGCCGACTATGGCTACACCTTC.

The chain joins TRBV28 to TRBJ1-3; unclear D gene. Germline CDR1 reads MDHEN; CDR2 reads SYDVKM. The length of the CDR3 is 15 residues. With 7 bases removed from V and 3 bases from J, the gap between germline ends came to 16 bases. The CDR3 sequence is CASKRTSGIGNTIYF. The CDR3, as DNA: TGTGCCAGCAAGAGGACGTCCGGAATTGGAAACACCATATATTTT.

This chain's CDR3 is CATSRPFPGQGPYEAFF. In nucleotides, the CDR3 is TGTGCCACCAGCAGACCATTTCCGGGACAGGGCCCTTATGAAGCTTTCTTT. The chain uses TRBV15 and TRBJ1-1; 9 bases fit TRBD1. J lost 7 bases, V lost 2 bases, and 14 bases had no gene match. This CDR3 is built from 17 residues. Germline-derived CDR1 and CDR2 are LNHNV and YYDKDF (reference sequence).

The V gene is TRBV19, the J gene TRBJ1-5; D possibly corresponds to TRBD1 (5 bases). Germline CDR1 is LNHDA and CDR2 is SQIVND (reference sequence). CDR3 size: 14 residues. V was clipped by 0 bases and J by 5 bases, with 8 bases between them. The CDR3 sequence is CASSIDRVHQPQHF. Here the CDR3 DNA reads TGTGCCAGTAGTATAGACAGGGTGCATCAGCCCCAGCATTTT.

The chain employs TRBV2 and TRBJ2-6, with D possibly TRBD1 on 5 matching bases. CDR1 and CDR2 (germline): SNHLY, FYNNEI. The V end lost 2 bases, the J end lost 3 bases, and 5 bases lay between the germline ends. The CDR3 is 14 residues long. CDR3 loop: CASSEQGGANVLTF. The DNA of the CDR3 is TGTGCCAGCAGTGAACAGGGTGGGGCCAACGTCCTGACTTTC.

This rearrangement joins TRBV29-1 to TRBJ2-7, with 7 bases fitting TRBD1. With 4 bases clipped from V and 0 bases from J, the junction kept 6 bases outside the gene matches. Germline assignment: CDR1 SQVTM and CDR2 ANQGSEA. The CDR3 has 14 residues. CDR3 residues: CSVGSRTGSYEQYF. CDR3 sequence (DNA): TGCAGCGTTGGGAGTAGGACAGGCTCCTACGAGCAGTACTTC.

The chain links TRBV19 to TRBJ2-7, with D maybe TRBD2 (5 bases). This CDR3 has 14 residues. Germline V gene lookup returns CDR1 LNHDA and CDR2 SQIVND (reference sequence). V dropped 3 bases and J dropped 5 bases, with 14 bases sitting between them. The CDR3 DNA reads as TGTGCCAGTAGTATCTCAGAGGGCGAGGACGAGCAGTACTTC. This translates into CASSISEGEDEQYF.

The chain links TRBV7-6 to TRBJ1-2, with TRBD1 identical over 7 bases. CDR1 and CDR2 (germline): SGHVS, FNYEAQ. CDR3 size: 12 residues. Trimming removed 4 bases from V and 6 bases from J; junction bases left unmatched: 2. The DNA for the CDR3 is TGTGCCAGCAGCTCGACAGGGCATGGCTACACCTTC. Protein: CASSSTGHGYTF.